One sample yielded the 32 T cell receptor beta chains listed below, sequenced in a study of T-cell reconstitution after alpha-beta-depleted transplantation in children. The authors prepared the TCRbeta library with unique molecular identifiers. TCRdb redid the calling of the PCR reads with MiXCR, one entry per CDR3 protein. There are about 200,000 distinct CDR3 sequences in the sample; approximately 6.9% occur only once, and less than 7% lies in the top ten. This material consisted of PBMCs, taken before TCRalphabeta/CD19-depleted stem cell transplant. These receptors were obtained from a boy aged 2 to 9 with acute lymphoblastic leukemia, due to receive a stem cell transplant.

This clonotype was detected ten times or more. This chain joins TRBV28 and TRBJ2-5; D is perhaps TRBD1 or TRBD2 (5 bases each). CDR3 size: 15 residues. V was shortened by 1 base and J by 3 bases, with 12 bases between the two germline ends. Germline lookup yields CDR1 MDHEN and CDR2 SYDVKM. The CDR3 nucleotides read TGTGCCAGCAGTTTATATGGGGGAGAAGAAGAGACCCAGTACTTC. This encodes CASSLYGGEEETQYF.

CDR3 amino acids: CSAHRPSSETQYF. CDR3 coding DNA: TGCAGTGCCCACCGACCTAGTTCAGAGACCCAGTACTTC. The rearrangement uses TRBV20-1 and TRBJ2-5; D gene uncertain. CDR1 is DFQATT and CDR2 is SNEGSKA in the germline V gene (reference sequence). With 6 bases removed from V and 4 bases from J, the gap between germline ends came to 15 bases. This CDR3 region has 13 residues.

This clonotype was seen repeatedly, ten times or more. V gene TRBV5-1 combines with J gene TRBJ2-7; perhaps TRBD2 as D (5 bases). There are 14 residues in the CDR3. Trimming took off 4 bases at V and 0 bases at J, with 11 bases between the two ends. Germline CDR1 reads SGHRS; CDR2 reads YFSETQ. CDR3 sequence reads: CASSKGLSSYEQYF. The CDR3 bases are TGCGCCAGCAGCAAAGGACTGAGCTCCTACGAGCAGTACTTC.

This clonotype was recorded many times. This chain links TRBV7-8 with TRBJ2-1, with D perhaps matching TRBD1 or TRBD2 (5 bases each). Germline V lookup: CDR1 SGHVS, CDR2 FQNEAQ. V shed 5 bases and J shed 0 bases, with 8 bases lying between them. This CDR3 comprises 14 residues. CDR3 protein: CASSIGASYNEQFF. Here the CDR3 DNA reads TGTGCCAGCAGCATCGGGGCCTCCTACAATGAGCAGTTCTTC.

Ten or more counts support this clonotype. V usage is TRBV29-1 and J usage is TRBJ2-7; TRBD1 or TRBD2 may be the D gene (5 bases each). The V and J ends lost 5 bases and 3 bases respectively, with 11 bases between them. Germline V gives CDR1 SQVTM, CDR2 ANQGSEA. The CDR3 loop spans 12 amino acids. The CDR3 reads CSVPGPHYEQYF. CDR3 coding DNA: TGCAGCGTTCCGGGGCCTCACTACGAGCAGTACTTC.

This clonotype was observed many times. The chain joins TRBV20-1 to TRBJ2-3, with D perhaps TRBD1 (5 bases). The V end lost 3 bases, the J end lost 3 bases, and 7 bases lay between the germline ends. Looked up from germline, CDR1 is DFQATT and CDR2 is SNEGSKA (reference sequence). The CDR3 spans 12 residues. CDR3 nucleotides: TGCAGTGCTAGCAGGGAAACAGATACGCAGTATTTT. Amino acid sequence: CSASRETDTQYF.

The V call is TRBV14, the J call TRBJ1-5; a weak D match, TRBD1 (5 bases). The CDR3 runs to 13 residues. The V end lost 5 bases, the J end lost 5 bases, and 10 bases lay between the germline ends. Germline V CDR1 and CDR2: SGHDN, FVKESK. The CDR3 sequence is CASSGGKDQPQHF. Written as DNA, the CDR3 is TGTGCCAGCAGCGGGGGAAAGGATCAGCCCCAGCATTTT.

V and J are TRBV19 and TRBJ2-2; 7 bases line up with TRBD2. The germline V gene has CDR1 LNHDA and CDR2 SQIVND (reference sequence). This CDR3 region has 14 residues. V shed 8 bases and J 1 base; nucleotides not matched to a gene: 4. The CDR3: CASRASGNTGELFF. The CDR3 DNA reads as TGTGCCAGTCGGGCTAGCGGGAACACCGGGGAGCTGTTTTTT.

This clonotype was seen at least ten times. The J gene is TRBJ2-4, the V gene TRBV13; D may be TRBD1 (5 bases). Germline values: CDR1 PRHDT, CDR2 FYEKMQ (reference sequence). Trimming left V 4 bases short and J 0 bases short, with 10 bases between. There are 15 residues in the CDR3. CDR3 residues: CASSSSGLAKNIQYF. The CDR3, as DNA: TGTGCCAGCAGCTCTTCAGGGTTAGCCAAAAACATTCAGTACTTC.

This clonotype has a handful of counts. This chain uses TRBV12-3 or TRBV12-4 with TRBJ1-2, with D uncertain. The length of the CDR3 is 11 residues. V was shortened by 2 bases and J by 10 bases, with 8 bases between the two germline ends. The CDR3 spells CASSLYEDYTF. The DNA of the CDR3 is TGTGCCAGCAGTTTATATGAAGACTACACCTTC.

The table lists this clonotype with a few counts. The chain carries TRBV20-1 and TRBJ2-7; a weak D match, TRBD1 (5 bases). The germline V gene encodes CDR1 DFQATT and CDR2 SNEGSKA (reference sequence). The CDR3 consists of 12 residues. Deletions cut 3 bases from V and 1 base from J, with 7 bases between. The CDR3 spells CSARGLSYEQYF. The CDR3 bases are TGCAGTGCTAGGGGGCTATCCTACGAGCAGTACTTC.

This clonotype has ten or more counts. The chain couples TRBV6-1 to TRBJ2-4; D is undetermined. Germline assignment: CDR1 MNHNS and CDR2 SASEGT. The CDR3 consists of 16 residues. Trimming removed 6 bases from V and 3 bases from J, with 18 bases in between. CDR3 coding DNA: TGTGCCAGCAGCCACTTGTTACCCGTAGGCAAAAACATTCAGTACTTC. It yields the protein CASSHLLPVGKNIQYF.

The chain uses TRBV3-1 and TRBJ2-3; no clear D gene. The CDR3 is made up of 14 amino acids. Germline lookup yields CDR1 LGHDT and CDR2 YNNKEL (reference sequence). V gave up 5 bases and J gave up 0 bases, with 9 bases separating them. CDR3 nucleotide sequence: TGTGCCAGCAGCGCCGGAGCGAGCACAGATACGCAGTATTTT. Translated: CASSAGASTDTQYF.

This clonotype appeared many times. The chain is built from TRBV7-2 and TRBJ2-6; possibly TRBD1 for D (5 bases). The CDR3 contains 15 residues. Deletions cut 1 base from V and 4 bases from J, with 8 bases between. The germline V gene has CDR1 SGHTA and CDR2 FQGNSA. The CDR3 DNA follows: TGTGCCAGCAGCTTAGTGGGGCTGGGGGCCAACGTCCTGACTTTC. Translating it yields CASSLVGLGANVLTF. The full variable domain, rest sourced from reference TRBV7-2 and TRBJ2-6, is GAGVSQSPSNKVTEKGKDVELRCDPISGHTALYWYRQSLGQGLEFLIYFQGNSAPDKSGLPSDRFSAERTGGSVSTLTIQRTQQEDSAVYLCASSLVGLGANVLTFGAGSRLTVL.

The chain links TRBV7-9 to TRBJ2-1; 10 nucleotides agree with TRBD1. Germline V gene data show CDR1 as SEHNR and CDR2 as FQNEAQ (reference sequence). V was clipped by 5 bases and J by 10 bases; unmatched bases: 14. CDR3 length: 16 amino acids. CDR3 sequence (DNA): TGTGCCAGCAGCCACACCTGGGACAGGGGAGGCTACGAGCAGTTCTTC. This codes for CASSHTWDRGGYEQFF.

The chain is built from TRBV20-1 and TRBJ2-3; tentatively, D is TRBD2 (6 bases). The CDR3 extends over 14 amino acids. V was cut by 1 base and J by 5 bases, with 13 bases left in between. The germline V gene has CDR1 DFQATT and CDR2 SNEGSKA (reference sequence). This chain's CDR3 is CSARGPSVRDTQYF. Written as DNA, the CDR3 is TGCAGTGCTAGAGGGCCTAGCGTGAGAGATACGCAGTATTTT.

This clonotype came up many times. This chain links TRBV19 with TRBJ2-5; no clear D. In germline, CDR1 is LNHDA, CDR2 SQIVND (reference sequence). Trimming pared 5 bases from V and 0 bases from J, leaving 7 bases between. The length of the CDR3 is 13 residues. The CDR3 is CASSVRHQETQYF. CDR3 in DNA: TGTGCCAGTAGTGTGAGACACCAAGAGACCCAGTACTTC.

This clonotype occurred many times. Sequence at one end of the junction differs from germline and may be a read error. V usage is TRBV11-2 and J usage is TRBJ1-5; D not certain. CDR1 SGHAT and CDR2 FQNNGV come from the germline V gene. The CDR3 runs 13 residues. CDR3 sequence: CASSLDPNKPQHF. CDR3 in DNA: TGTGCCAGCAGCTTAGATCCCAATAAGCCCCAGCATTTT.

This clonotype was seen repeatedly, ten times or more. The rearrangement joins TRBV5-1 to TRBJ2-5, with D perhaps matching TRBD1 (5 bases). V was shortened by 3 bases and J by 0 bases, with 12 bases between the two germline ends. CDR3 size: 15 residues. Germline lookup yields CDR1 SGHRS and CDR2 YFSETQ. DNA for the CDR3: TGCGCCAGCAGCTGGGGCCGGATTAACCAAGAGACCCAGTACTTC. This sequence encodes CASSWGRINQETQYF.

This clonotype was seen at least ten times. V gene TRBV9 combines with J gene TRBJ2-7, with 9 bases matching TRBD1. This CDR3 contains 13 residues. J gave up 6 bases and V 5 bases, and 6 bases lay outside the gene matches. In germline, CDR1 is SGDLS, CDR2 YYNGEE. The CDR3 region is CASSAGTGREQYF. Written as DNA, the CDR3 is TGTGCCAGCAGTGCCGGGACAGGGCGCGAGCAGTACTTC.

CDR3 DNA: TGTGCCAGCAGCCAAGCTACTTGGGGCACAGATACGCAGTATTTT. This codes for CASSQATWGTDTQYF. V is TRBV3-1 and J is TRBJ2-3, with D unresolved. Per germline, CDR1 LGHDT and CDR2 YNNKEL (reference sequence). The CDR3 contains 15 residues. The ends were cut back, 1 base at V and 1 base at J, with 9 bases in the middle.

V usage is TRBV3-1 and J usage is TRBJ2-1; 8 positions agree with TRBD1. The CDR3 covers 17 residues. The ends lost 11 bases at V and 3 bases at J; junction bases unmatched: 18. Germline V gives CDR1 LGHDT, CDR2 YNNKEL (reference sequence). The CDR3 loop is CACCKQGGQGNYNEQFF. In DNA form, the CDR3 reads TGTGCCTGCTGCAAACAGGGCGGACAGGGAAACTACAATGAGCAGTTCTTC.

This clonotype was observed at least ten times. This sequence joins TRBV4-1 and TRBJ2-1; D gene uncertain. The CDR3 spans 11 residues. V was trimmed by 7 bases and J by 5 bases, leaving 6 bases between them. Germline loops: CDR1 MGHRA, CDR2 YSYEKL. In DNA, the CDR3 is TGCGCCAGCAATTCGAACAATGAGCAGTTCTTC. Its protein is CASNSNNEQFF.

J is TRBJ2-5 and V is TRBV7-2; D possibly uses TRBD1 or TRBD2 (6 bases each). V gave up 1 base and J gave up 5 bases, with 8 bases separating them. CDR3 size: 13 residues. Germline V gives CDR1 SGHTA, CDR2 FQGNSA. CDR3 in amino acids: CASSLEGGETQYF. The CDR3 nucleotides are TGTGCCAGCAGCTTAGAAGGGGGGGAGACCCAGTACTTC.

In this sample, this clonotype turned up many times. V is TRBV2 and J is TRBJ2-1; 7 bases align to TRBD2. Trimming removed 4 bases from V and 0 bases from J; junction bases left unmatched: 6. CDR1 and CDR2 (germline): SNHLY, FYNNEI. The CDR3 runs 16 residues. This chain's CDR3 is CASSGEGAGSYNEQFF. The CDR3, as DNA: TGTGCCAGCAGTGGGGAGGGAGCGGGCTCCTACAATGAGCAGTTCTTC.

Ten or more counts support this clonotype. The rearrangement links TRBV3-1 to TRBJ2-7; D gene uncertain. This CDR3 spans 12 amino acids. The ends were cut back, 4 bases at V and 4 bases at J, with 8 bases in the middle. In germline, CDR1 is LGHDT, CDR2 YNNKEL (reference sequence). CDR3 loop: CASSPGKYEQYF. In nucleotides, the CDR3 is TGTGCCAGCAGCCCCGGTAAGTACGAGCAGTACTTC.

This clonotype was recorded at least ten times. The chain couples TRBV28 to TRBJ2-3; 12 positions match TRBD1. V lost 4 bases and J lost 4; bases outside the gene matches: 6. Germline V gene lookup returns CDR1 MDHEN and CDR2 SYDVKM. The CDR3 has 16 residues. CDR3 nucleotides: TGTGCCAGCAGTTCCCCCGGGACAGGGGGCCCAGATACGCAGTATTTT. As protein: CASSSPGTGGPDTQYF.

This clonotype was picked up many times. The V call is TRBV6-6, the J call TRBJ1-5; D call uncertain. V dropped 2 bases and J dropped 8 bases, with 7 bases sitting between them. The V gene's germline CDR1 is MNHNY and CDR2 SVGAGI (reference sequence). The CDR3 contains 12 residues. CDR3 amino acids: CASSYAGEPQHF. The CDR3, as DNA: TGTGCCAGCAGTTACGCAGGAGAGCCCCAGCATTTT.

This clonotype was detected only a few times. This CDR3 reads CASSAYLRGPSGNTIYF. The CDR3, as DNA: TGTGCCAGCAGCGCCTATCTAAGGGGACCCTCTGGAAACACCATATATTTT. The chain links TRBV14 to TRBJ1-3; possible D gene TRBD1, 5 bases. The CDR3 length is 17 residues. V was clipped by 5 bases and J by 0 bases, with 17 bases between them. Per the germline V gene, CDR1 is SGHDN and CDR2 is FVKESK.

The sample holds a few counts of this clonotype. A much bigger clone sits one base away, suggesting this may be a read error. This chain uses TRBV20-1 with TRBJ1-5; D is unresolved. Per the germline V gene, CDR1 is DFQATT and CDR2 is SNEGSKA (reference sequence). This CDR3 comprises 16 residues. The CDR3 is CCARDWRGDPAQPQHF. The CDR3 DNA reads TGCTGTGCTAGAGATTGGCGGGGTGATCCGGCTCAGCCCCAGCATTTT.

This clonotype was recorded a few times. This chain uses TRBV27 with TRBJ2-1; D may match TRBD1 or TRBD2 (5 bases each). The V gene lost 4 bases and the J gene lost 8 bases, with 15 bases spanning the gap. Germline V gene lookup returns CDR1 MNHEY and CDR2 SMNVEV (reference sequence). The CDR3 is made up of 14 amino acids. DNA for the CDR3: TGTGCCAGCAGTTACGCAGGGAGTGGGGATGAGCAGTTCTTC. Translating gives CASSYAGSGDEQFF.

J is TRBJ1-1 and V is TRBV27; D not resolved. V lost 5 bases and J lost 7, with 11 bases in between. Germline loops: CDR1 MNHEY, CDR2 SMNVEV (reference sequence). This CDR3 spans 12 amino acids. The CDR3 here is CASSPTPREAFF. The CDR3 DNA sequence: TGTGCCAGCAGTCCCACCCCGCGTGAAGCTTTCTTT.